This T cell receptor (beta chain) is from a study of blood T cell repertoires in COVID-19. Study summary: Samples came from the United States, Italy and Spain, spanning acute and convalescent COVID-19.

Patients in Seattle were enrolled during active infection, then followed longitudinally. Authors' methods: Reference gene primers were amplified, and this amplification served to estimate nucleated cell counts. The assay was immunoSEQ multiplex PCR, and TCRdb's table has in-frame clones only and misses some. From that table come the V and J calls and clone size; the DNA was used to work out D and trimming. The sample shows 85,000 to 95,000 clones, around nine tenths of them seen only once. Germline assignment: CDR1 MNHEY and CDR2 SVGEGT. V lost 2 bases and J lost 0, with 11 bases in between. The CDR3 has 16 amino acids.

V and J are TRBV6-2 or TRBV6-3 and TRBJ2-1; D is undetermined. Sequences were obtained from peripheral blood. This clonotype was sampled from a man in his sixties with COVID-19, enrolled during active disease. CDR3 region: CASSYGPLSSYNEQFF. The CDR3 DNA reads TGTGCCAGCAGTTACGGGCCTCTTAGCTCCTACAATGAGCAGTTCTTC.